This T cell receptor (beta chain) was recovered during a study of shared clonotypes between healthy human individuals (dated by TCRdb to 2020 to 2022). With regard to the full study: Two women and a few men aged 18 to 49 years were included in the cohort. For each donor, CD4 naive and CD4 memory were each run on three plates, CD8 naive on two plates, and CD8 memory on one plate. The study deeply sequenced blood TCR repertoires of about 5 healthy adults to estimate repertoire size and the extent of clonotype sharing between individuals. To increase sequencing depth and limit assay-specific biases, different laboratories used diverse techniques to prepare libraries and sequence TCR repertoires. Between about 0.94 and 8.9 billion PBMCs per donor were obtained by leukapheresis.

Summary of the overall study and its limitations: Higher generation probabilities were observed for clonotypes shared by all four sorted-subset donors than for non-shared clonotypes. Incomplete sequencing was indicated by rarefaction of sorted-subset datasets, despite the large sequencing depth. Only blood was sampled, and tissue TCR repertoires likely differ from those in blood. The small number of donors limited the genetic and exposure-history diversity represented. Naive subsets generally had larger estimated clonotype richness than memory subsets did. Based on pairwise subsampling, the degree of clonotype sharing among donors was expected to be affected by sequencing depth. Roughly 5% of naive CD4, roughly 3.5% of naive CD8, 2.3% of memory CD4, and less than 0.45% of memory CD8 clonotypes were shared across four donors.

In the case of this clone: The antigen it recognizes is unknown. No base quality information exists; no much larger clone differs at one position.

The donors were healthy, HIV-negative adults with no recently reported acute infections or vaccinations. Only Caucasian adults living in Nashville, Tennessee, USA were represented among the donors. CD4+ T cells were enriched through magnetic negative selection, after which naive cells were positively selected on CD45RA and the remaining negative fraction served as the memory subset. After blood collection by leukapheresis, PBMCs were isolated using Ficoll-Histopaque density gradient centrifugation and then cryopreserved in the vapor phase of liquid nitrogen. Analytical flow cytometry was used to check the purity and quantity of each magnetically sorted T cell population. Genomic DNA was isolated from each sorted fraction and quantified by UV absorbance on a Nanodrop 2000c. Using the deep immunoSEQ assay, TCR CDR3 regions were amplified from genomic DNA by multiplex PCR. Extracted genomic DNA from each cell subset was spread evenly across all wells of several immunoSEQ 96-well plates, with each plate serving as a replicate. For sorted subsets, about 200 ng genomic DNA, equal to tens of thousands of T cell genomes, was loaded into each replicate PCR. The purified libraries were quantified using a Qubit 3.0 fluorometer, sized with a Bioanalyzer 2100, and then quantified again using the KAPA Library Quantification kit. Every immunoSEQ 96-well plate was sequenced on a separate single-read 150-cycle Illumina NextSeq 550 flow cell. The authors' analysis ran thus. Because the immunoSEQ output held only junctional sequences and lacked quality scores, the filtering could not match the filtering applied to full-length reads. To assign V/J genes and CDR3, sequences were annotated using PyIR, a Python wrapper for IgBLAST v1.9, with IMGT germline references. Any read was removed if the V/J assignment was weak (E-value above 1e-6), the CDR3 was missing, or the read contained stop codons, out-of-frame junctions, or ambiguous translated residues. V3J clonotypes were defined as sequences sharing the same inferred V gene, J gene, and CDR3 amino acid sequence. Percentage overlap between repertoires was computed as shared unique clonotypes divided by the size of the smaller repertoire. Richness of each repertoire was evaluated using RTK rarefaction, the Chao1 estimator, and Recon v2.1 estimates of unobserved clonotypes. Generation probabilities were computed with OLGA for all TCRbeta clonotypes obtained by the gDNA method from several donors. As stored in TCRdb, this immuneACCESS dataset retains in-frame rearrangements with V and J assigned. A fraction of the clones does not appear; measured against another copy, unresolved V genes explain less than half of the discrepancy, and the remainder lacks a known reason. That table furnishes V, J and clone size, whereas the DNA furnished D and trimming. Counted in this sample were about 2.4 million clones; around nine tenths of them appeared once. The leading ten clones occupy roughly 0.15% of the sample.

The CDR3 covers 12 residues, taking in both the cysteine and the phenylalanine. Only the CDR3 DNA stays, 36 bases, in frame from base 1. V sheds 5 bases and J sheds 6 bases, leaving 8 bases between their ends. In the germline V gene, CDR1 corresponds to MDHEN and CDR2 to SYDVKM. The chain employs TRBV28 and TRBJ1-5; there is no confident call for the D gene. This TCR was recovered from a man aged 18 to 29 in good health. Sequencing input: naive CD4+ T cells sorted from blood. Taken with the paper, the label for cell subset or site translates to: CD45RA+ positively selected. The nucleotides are TGTGCCAGCAGTCCGACGGGTCAGCCCCAGCATTTT. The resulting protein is CASSPTGQPQHF.